The 17 T cell receptor beta chains presented below share a single source sample, sequenced in a study of T cell responses to AZD1222 COVID-19 vaccine. Clones were sequenced by immunoSEQ multiplex PCR, and TCRdb holds only the in-frame ones, with some missing. The table includes about 94,000 clones, about 88% detected once. The specimen was peripheral blood, collected on day 0 of AZD1222 vaccination. The receptors here all came from an adult in good health.

This sequence joins TRBV25-1 and TRBJ1-1; the D gene is possibly TRBD1 (6 bases). The germline CDR1 and CDR2 sequences are MGHDK and SYGVNS. The CDR3 sequence is 13 residues long. The germline V and J ends were trimmed by 3 bases and 6 bases, with 11 bases remaining between them. The CDR3 loop is CASSDPGQSEAFF. The DNA of the CDR3 is TGTGCCAGCAGTGACCCCGGACAGTCTGAAGCTTTCTTT.

This chain joins TRBV5-1 and TRBJ1-1; tentative D call: TRBD1 (5 bases). The CDR3 has 14 amino acids. CDR1 and CDR2 from the germline V gene are SGHRS and YFSETQ. Between the trimmed V and J ends, which lost 3 bases and 1 base, there was a span of 10 bases. The CDR3 DNA sequence: TGCGCCAGCAGCTGGACTAGGGGGAACACTGAAGCTTTCTTT. Amino acids: CASSWTRGNTEAFF.

The V gene is TRBV30, the J gene TRBJ1-1; unclear D gene. Germline-derived CDR1 and CDR2 are GTSNPN and SVGIG (reference sequence). This CDR3 contains 11 residues. The V gene lost 3 bases and the J gene lost 7 bases, with 9 bases spanning the gap. The CDR3 sequence: CAWSSVFEAFF. DNA for the CDR3: TGTGCCTGGAGCTCGGTATTTGAAGCTTTCTTT. The full variable domain, with the rest looked up from reference TRBV30 and TRBJ1-1, is SQTIHQWPATLVQPVGSPLSLECTVEGTSNPNLYWYRQAAGRGLQLLFYSVGIGQISSEVPQNLSASRPQDRQFILSSKKLLLSDSGFYLCAWSSVFEAFFGQGTRLTVV.

This chain connects TRBV24-1 to TRBJ1-6; D uncertain. This CDR3 is built from 15 residues. Germline CDR1 and CDR2: KGHDR and SFDVKD. Between the trimmed V and J ends, which lost 6 bases and 6 bases, there was a span of 14 bases. CDR3 nucleotides: TGTGCCACCAGTCCTGGGTTTCAACTTAATTCACCCCTCCACTTT. Its translation is CATSPGFQLNSPLHF.

This chain connects TRBV7-2 to TRBJ1-1; D not certain. The CDR3 contains 13 residues. Germline V lookup: CDR1 SGHTA, CDR2 FQGNSA. Between the trimmed V and J ends, which lost 6 bases and 3 bases, there was a span of 11 bases. CDR3 DNA sequence: TGTGCCAGCAGATTCAACCCGCACACTGAAGCTTTCTTT. Encoded protein: CASRFNPHTEAFF.

The chain employs TRBV28 and TRBJ2-2, with TRBD1 matching 8 bases. CDR3 length: 13 amino acids. V lost 7 bases to trimming and J lost 5 bases; unmatched junction nucleotides: 3. CDR1 is MDHEN, CDR2 SYDVKM, per germline. The CDR3 bases are TGTGCCAGCAAACAGGGGGGAACCGGGGAGCTGTTTTTT. This codes for CASKQGGTGELFF.

This chain links TRBV27 with TRBJ2-1; 11 nucleotides match TRBD2. Trimming took 8 bases from V and 9 from J; bases not matched to a gene: 12. There are 15 residues in the CDR3. Germline lookup yields CDR1 MNHEY and CDR2 SMNVEV (reference sequence). CDR3 amino acids: CASRISGGVRGEQFF. The CDR3 nucleotides read TGTGCCAGCCGGATTAGCGGGGGGGTGAGAGGTGAGCAGTTCTTC.

Only one count was recorded for this clone. The chain recombines TRBV4-2 with TRBJ1-5, with TRBD1 as a possible D gene (5 bases). Trimming cost V 0 bases and J 4 bases, with 16 bases left between them. The CDR3 consists of 17 residues. CDR1 and CDR2 from the germline V gene are LGHNA and YNFKEQ. The CDR3 here is CASSQDSSSGANQPQHF. Written as DNA, the CDR3 is TGTGCCAGCAGCCAAGATAGTTCGAGTGGGGCGAATCAGCCCCAGCATTTT.

This chain joins TRBV19 and TRBJ1-2, with TRBD1 matching over 9 bases. Trimming removed 2 bases from V and 8 bases from J; junction bases left unmatched: 6. This CDR3 is built from 14 residues. Germline CDR1 and CDR2: LNHDA and SQIVND (reference sequence). CDR3 sequence reads: CASSITTGGRGYTF. The CDR3 nucleotides read TGTGCCAGTAGTATAACAACAGGGGGCCGGGGCTACACCTTC.

The J gene is TRBJ2-7, the V gene TRBV28; no definite D call. From germline, CDR1 is MDHEN and CDR2 SYDVKM. This CDR3 spans 13 amino acids. V was pared by 2 bases and J by 1 base, with 6 bases between. The CDR3, as DNA: TGTGCCAGCAGTTTAGGCAGATCCTACGAGCAGTACTTC. Its translation: CASSLGRSYEQYF.

This chain uses TRBV24-1 with TRBJ2-6, with TRBD1 matching 7 bases. The germline gives CDR1 KGHDR, CDR2 SFDVKD. The CDR3 spans 17 residues. Trimming took 9 bases from V and 0 from J; bases not matched to a gene: 10. The CDR3 spells CATSHDRVSSGANVLTF. CDR3 nucleotide sequence: TGTGCCACCTCCCACGACAGGGTCAGCTCTGGGGCCAACGTCCTGACTTTC.

This rearrangement joins TRBV6-2 or TRBV6-3 to TRBJ1-5; D may be TRBD1 (6 bases). Germline values: CDR1 MNHEY, CDR2 SVGEGT. CDR3 length equals 15 residues. The V and J ends lost 2 bases and 6 bases respectively, with 14 bases between them. CDR3 region: CASSYPSGVGQPQHF. The CDR3 bases are TGTGCCAGCAGTTACCCCTCAGGGGTGGGTCAGCCCCAGCATTTT.

The chain combines TRBV6-5 with TRBJ1-2; TRBD1 matches at 8 bases. The V gene end was trimmed by 6 bases and the J gene end by 4 bases; junction bases not matched to a gene: 10. The CDR3 runs 15 residues. Germline V CDR1 and CDR2: MNHEY, SVGAGI. The CDR3 sequence: CASSHTWDRSYGYTF. CDR3 bases: TGTGCCAGCAGCCATACCTGGGACAGGAGCTATGGCTACACCTTC.

This CDR3 reads CASSRDREIQPLHF. CDR3 bases: TGTGCCAGCAGCCGCGACAGGGAAATTCAACCCCTCCACTTT. V usage is TRBV6-5 and J usage is TRBJ1-6; 7 bases agree with TRBD1. This CDR3 has 14 residues. V shed 6 bases and J 12 bases; nucleotides not matched to a gene: 11. CDR1 and CDR2 (germline): MNHEY, SVGAGI.

This clone occurred once. The chain has TRBV19 and TRBJ1-3; 9 bases align to TRBD1. This CDR3 spans 16 amino acids. Germline V gene lookup returns CDR1 LNHDA and CDR2 SQIVND (reference sequence). Unmatched junction bases numbered 10, after V lost 6 bases and J lost 4 bases. The CDR3 here is CASRNPGQGSGNTIYF. The CDR3 coding sequence is TGTGCCAGTAGAAACCCGGGACAGGGAAGCGGAAACACCATATATTTT.

CDR3 in DNA: TGTGCCAGCAGTTACTCTTCTAAGGTGTTGCGAACACCCCTCCACTTT. The encoded protein is CASSYSSKVLRTPLHF. The V call is TRBV6-5, the J call TRBJ1-6, with D unresolved. The CDR3 consists of 16 residues. V lost 0 bases to trimming and J lost 11 bases, with 17 bases between them. Germline loops: CDR1 MNHEY, CDR2 SVGAGI.

V gene TRBV5-1 combines with J gene TRBJ2-7; TRBD1 might be the D (6 bases). The CDR3 spans 15 residues. CDR1 is SGHRS, CDR2 YFSETQ, per germline. The V end was cut by 4 bases, the J end by 2 bases, with 16 bases between. DNA for the CDR3: TGCGCCAGCAGCCAAACAGGGAACTCCCCCTACGAGCAGTACTTC. Translating gives CASSQTGNSPYEQYF.